This TCR beta chain was documented in a study of CD8+ T cells in alopecia areata. Following RNA extraction, reverse transcription yielded cDNA that acted as the sequencing template. Only in-frame clones appear in the TCRdb table, and some are missing; sequencing was by immunoSEQ multiplex PCR. Of over 150,000 clones listed, around 60% are singletons. Comment on this clone: Its antigen is still unknown.

The treatment is: oral pan-JAK inhibitor, 5-10 mg twice daily. Study-wide points: Researchers report lesional scalp, most notably alopecia totalis/universalis, outstripped normal scalp in clonality. It was observed that many expanded lesional clones persisted in scalp and blood during tofacitinib. Expanded CD8+ clones among the top 100, as well as scalp clonality, were significantly decreased by tofacitinib.

This clonotype originated in a human donor with alopecia areata. The specimen comprised CD4+ T cells sorted from blood, sampled at week 4, from a patient treated with tofacitinib.

In DNA, the CDR3 is TGTGCCAGCAGCTCAGCGGGACAGAGCACAGATACGCAGTATTTT. This encodes CASSSAGQSTDTQYF. The rearrangement uses TRBV7-2 and TRBJ2-3, with D perhaps given as TRBD1 or TRBD2 (7 bases each). From germline, CDR1 is SGHTA and CDR2 FQGNSA. CDR3 size: 15 residues. Deletions cut 4 bases from V and 0 bases from J, with 11 bases between.